These T cell receptor beta chains were read from a single sample in a study of blood T cell repertoires in COVID-19. TCRdb's table, derived via immunoSEQ multiplex PCR, lists solely in-frame clones and lacks some. The profile shows about 170,000 clones, about four fifths of them singletons. The sequencing sample was made of PBMCs or T cells enriched from blood (not recorded which). The origin of the receptors is a woman between 45 and 65 years old in a cohort exposed to, infected with or recovered from COVID-19 (not recorded which). Each CDR3 is given with its conserved first and last residue. Each record gives: D gene, clone size, V gene, J gene, CDR3 protein, CDR3 DNA. D genes are given only for firm matches. A row's size may be missing; if present it is once, few, many or a size class.

d_gene: TRBD1; abundance: few; v_gene: TRBV7-8; j_gene: TRBJ2-4; CDR3aa: CASSPGQAENIQYF; CDR3nt: TGTGCCAGCAGCCCCGGACAGGCCGAAAACATTCAGTACTTC
d_gene: .; abundance: .; v_gene: TRBV3-1/TRBV3-2; j_gene: TRBJ2-7; CDR3aa: CASSQDIGVWEQYF; CDR3nt: TGTGCCAGCAGCCAAGATATCGGGGTGTGGGAGCAGTACTTC
d_gene: TRBD1; abundance: .; v_gene: TRBV28; j_gene: TRBJ2-7; CDR3aa: CASSSPGTGITYEQYF; CDR3nt: TGTGCCAGCAGTTCTCCCGGGACAGGGATAACCTACGAGCAGTACTTC
d_gene: TRBD1; abundance: once; v_gene: TRBV14; j_gene: TRBJ2-4; CDR3aa: CASSQDTGQTKLAKNIQYF; CDR3nt: TGTGCCAGCAGCCAAGATACGGGACAGACAAAACTAGCCAAAAACATTCAGTACTTC
d_gene: .; abundance: .; v_gene: TRBV12-3/TRBV12-4; j_gene: TRBJ1-1; CDR3aa: CASSSAGGVGAFF; CDR3nt: TGTGCCAGCAGTTCAGCGGGGGGGGTTGGAGCTTTCTTT
d_gene: .; abundance: .; v_gene: TRBV11-2; j_gene: TRBJ1-3; CDR3aa: CASSAGQFEGNTIYF; CDR3nt: TGTGCCAGCAGCGCAGGACAGTTTGAAGGAAACACCATATATTTT
d_gene: .; abundance: many; v_gene: TRBV11-2; j_gene: TRBJ1-1; CDR3aa: CASSLSGGYTEAFF; CDR3nt: TGTGCCAGCAGCTTAAGCGGGGGCTACACTGAAGCTTTCTTT
d_gene: TRBD1; abundance: .; v_gene: TRBV28; j_gene: TRBJ1-1; CDR3aa: CASSQGGNTEAFF; CDR3nt: TGTGCCAGCAGTCAGGGGGGGAACACTGAAGCTTTCTTT
d_gene: TRBD1; abundance: .; v_gene: TRBV19; j_gene: TRBJ1-1; CDR3aa: CASSSVGTGAYWTEAFF; CDR3nt: TGTGCCAGTAGTAGCGTCGGGACAGGGGCTTATTGGACTGAAGCTTTCTTT
d_gene: TRBD2; abundance: .; v_gene: TRBV27; j_gene: TRBJ2-3; CDR3aa: CASKGLAGGPYTQYF; CDR3nt: TGTGCCAGCAAGGGACTAGCGGGAGGGCCGTATACGCAGTATTTT
d_gene: .; abundance: .; v_gene: TRBV27; j_gene: TRBJ1-1; CDR3aa: CASSLSGRVGNTEAFF; CDR3nt: TGTGCCAGCAGTTTATCGGGCAGGGTAGGGAACACTGAAGCTTTCTTT
d_gene: TRBD1; abundance: .; v_gene: TRBV27; j_gene: TRBJ1-6; CDR3aa: CASSLTGGVDSPLHF; CDR3nt: TGTGCCAGCAGTCTGACAGGGGGCGTAGATTCACCCCTCCACTTT
d_gene: .; abundance: .; v_gene: TRBV15; j_gene: TRBJ2-5; CDR3aa: CATSRVGAQETQYF; CDR3nt: TGTGCCACCAGCAGAGTCGGTGCCCAAGAGACCCAGTACTTC
d_gene: TRBD1; abundance: .; v_gene: TRBV28; j_gene: TRBJ2-5; CDR3aa: CASSGAGQGLQETQYF; CDR3nt: TGTGCCAGCAGTGGGGCTGGACAGGGGCTTCAAGAGACCCAGTACTTC
d_gene: .; abundance: .; v_gene: TRBV9; j_gene: TRBJ2-2; CDR3aa: CASSPPAERNTGELFF; CDR3nt: TGTGCCAGCAGCCCCCCAGCGGAACGTAACACCGGGGAGCTGTTTTTT
d_gene: .; abundance: .; v_gene: TRBV5-6; j_gene: TRBJ1-6; CDR3aa: CASSLSVQGRSPLHF; CDR3nt: TGTGCCAGCAGCTTGTCGGTCCAGGGTCGGTCACCCCTCCACTTT
d_gene: TRBD2; abundance: .; v_gene: TRBV5-5; j_gene: TRBJ2-2; CDR3aa: CASSWAGTSGTGELFF; CDR3nt: TGTGCCAGCAGCTGGGCGGGGACTAGCGGGACCGGGGAGCTGTTTTTT
d_gene: TRBD1; abundance: .; v_gene: TRBV7-6; j_gene: TRBJ2-2; CDR3aa: CASSVMGQGITGELFF; CDR3nt: TGTGCCAGCAGCGTCATGGGACAGGGAATCACCGGGGAGCTGTTTTTT
d_gene: .; abundance: .; v_gene: TRBV7-8; j_gene: TRBJ2-4; CDR3aa: CASSLGQAKNIQYF; CDR3nt: TGTGCCAGCAGCCTTGGACAGGCCAAAAACATTCAGTACTTC
d_gene: .; abundance: .; v_gene: TRBV19; j_gene: TRBJ1-5; CDR3aa: CATYSGYDQPQHF; CDR3nt: TGTGCCACCTACTCAGGGTACGATCAGCCCCAGCATTTT
d_gene: TRBD1; abundance: .; v_gene: TRBV30; j_gene: TRBJ1-5; CDR3aa: CAWSGGQGAIRQPQHF; CDR3nt: TGTGCCTGGAGTGGAGGACAGGGGGCCATAAGGCAGCCCCAGCATTTT
d_gene: .; abundance: .; v_gene: TRBV7-3; j_gene: TRBJ2-2; CDR3aa: CASSAVPGRMRTGELFF; CDR3nt: TGTGCCAGCAGCGCCGTACCGGGGAGAATGCGGACCGGGGAGCTGTTTTTT
d_gene: TRBD2; abundance: .; v_gene: TRBV5-1; j_gene: TRBJ2-7; CDR3aa: CASSLAKREFYEQYF; CDR3nt: TGCGCCAGCAGCTTGGCCAAGCGGGAGTTCTACGAGCAGTACTTC